This T cell receptor (beta chain) originates from a study of cytomegalovirus exposure and HLA in healthy donors. V shed 4 bases and J shed 0 bases, with 6 bases lying between them. Germline CDR1 is MNHNS and CDR2 is SASEGT. This CDR3 comprises 14 residues. The primer mix had 60 Vbeta and 13 Jbeta primers. TCRdb's copy holds only in-frame clones and misses some; the assay was immunoSEQ multiplex PCR. In the table there are about 69,000 clones, about 70% of which are singletons. As concerns this clone: Its antigen is undetermined.

Study findings and constraints: Some public TCRs appeared in many individuals, while most sequences were rare.

Sequencing used PBMCs. This chain links TRBV6-1 with TRBJ2-2, with no clear D. The origin of this receptor is a woman in her 30s in good health and CMV-seronegative. Written as DNA, the CDR3 is TGTGCCAGCAGTGTGGAGCCGAACACCGGGGAGCTGTTTTTT. Its translation: CASSVEPNTGELFF.